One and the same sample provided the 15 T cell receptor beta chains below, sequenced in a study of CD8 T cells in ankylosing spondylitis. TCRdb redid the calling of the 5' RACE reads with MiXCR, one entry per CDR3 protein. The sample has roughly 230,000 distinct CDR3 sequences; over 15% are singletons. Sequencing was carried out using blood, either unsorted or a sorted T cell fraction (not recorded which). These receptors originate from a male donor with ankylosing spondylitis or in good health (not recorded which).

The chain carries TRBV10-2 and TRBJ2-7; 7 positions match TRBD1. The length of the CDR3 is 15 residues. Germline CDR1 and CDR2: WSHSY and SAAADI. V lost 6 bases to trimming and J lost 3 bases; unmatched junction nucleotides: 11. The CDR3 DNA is TGCGCCAGCAGAGCTGTGACAGGGCCCGACTACGAGCAGTACTTC. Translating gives CASRAVTGPDYEQYF.

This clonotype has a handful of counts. CDR3 bases: TGCGCCAGCAGCGAAGGACTAGCGGGAGTGCAGTACTTC. Residues: CASSEGLAGVQYF. This chain links TRBV4-1 with TRBJ2-7, with TRBD2 matching 13 bases. CDR3 size: 13 residues. After removal of 5 bases from V and 9 bases from J, the junction contained 4 bases not matched to a gene. Germline V gene sequence: CDR1 MGHRA, CDR2 YSYEKL.

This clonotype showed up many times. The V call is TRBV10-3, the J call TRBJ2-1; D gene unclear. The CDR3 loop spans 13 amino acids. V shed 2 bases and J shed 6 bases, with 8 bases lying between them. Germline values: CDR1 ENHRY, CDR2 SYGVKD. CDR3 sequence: CAISEGPLNEQFF. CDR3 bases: TGTGCCATCAGTGAGGGACCCCTCAATGAGCAGTTCTTC.

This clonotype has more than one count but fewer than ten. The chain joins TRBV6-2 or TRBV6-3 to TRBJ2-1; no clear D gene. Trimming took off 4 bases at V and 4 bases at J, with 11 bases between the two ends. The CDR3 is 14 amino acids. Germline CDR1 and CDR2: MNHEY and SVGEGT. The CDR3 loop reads CASSLGLEYNEQFF. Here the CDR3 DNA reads TGTGCCAGCAGTTTGGGTTTGGAATACAATGAGCAGTTCTTC.

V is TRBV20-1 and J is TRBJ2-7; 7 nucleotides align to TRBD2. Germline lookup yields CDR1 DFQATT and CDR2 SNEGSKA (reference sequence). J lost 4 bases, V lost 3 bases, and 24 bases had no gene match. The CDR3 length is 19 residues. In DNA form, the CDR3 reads TGCAGTGCTAGGCGGGTGCGGCGGGAGTCTGGGGAAGGCCCTTACGAGCAGTACTTC. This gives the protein CSARRVRRESGEGPYEQYF.

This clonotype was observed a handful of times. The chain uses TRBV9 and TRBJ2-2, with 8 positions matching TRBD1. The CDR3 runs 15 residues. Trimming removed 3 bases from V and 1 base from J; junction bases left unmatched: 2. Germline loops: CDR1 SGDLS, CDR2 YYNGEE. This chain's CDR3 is CASSDDRGNTGELFF. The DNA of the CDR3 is TGTGCCAGCAGCGACGACAGGGGGAACACCGGGGAGCTGTTTTTT.

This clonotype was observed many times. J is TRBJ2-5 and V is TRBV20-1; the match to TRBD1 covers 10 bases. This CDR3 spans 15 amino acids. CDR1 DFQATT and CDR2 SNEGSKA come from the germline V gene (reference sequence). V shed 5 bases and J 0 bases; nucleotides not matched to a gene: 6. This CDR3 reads CSAAQDRGDQETQYF. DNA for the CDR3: TGCAGTGCTGCCCAGGACAGGGGGGACCAAGAGACCCAGTACTTC.

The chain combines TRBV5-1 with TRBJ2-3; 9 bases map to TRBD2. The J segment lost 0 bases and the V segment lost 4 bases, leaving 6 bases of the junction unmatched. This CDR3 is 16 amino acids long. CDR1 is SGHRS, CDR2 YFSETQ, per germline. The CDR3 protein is CASSQRTSDSTDTQYF. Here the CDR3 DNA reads TGCGCCAGCAGCCAACGGACTAGCGATAGCACAGATACGCAGTATTTT.

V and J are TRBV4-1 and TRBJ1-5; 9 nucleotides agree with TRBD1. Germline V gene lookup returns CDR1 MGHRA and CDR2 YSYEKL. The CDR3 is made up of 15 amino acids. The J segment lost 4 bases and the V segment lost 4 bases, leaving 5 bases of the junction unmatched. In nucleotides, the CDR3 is TGCGCCAGCAGCCCCCGGGACAGGGCTAATCAGCCCCAGCATTTT. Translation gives CASSPRDRANQPQHF.

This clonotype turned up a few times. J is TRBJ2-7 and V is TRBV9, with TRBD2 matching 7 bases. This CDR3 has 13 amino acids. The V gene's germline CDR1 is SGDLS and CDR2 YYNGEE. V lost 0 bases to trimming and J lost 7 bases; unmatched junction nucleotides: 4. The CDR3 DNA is TGTGCCAGCAGCGTAGGAGGGACTACAGAGCAGTACTTC. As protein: CASSVGGTTEQYF.

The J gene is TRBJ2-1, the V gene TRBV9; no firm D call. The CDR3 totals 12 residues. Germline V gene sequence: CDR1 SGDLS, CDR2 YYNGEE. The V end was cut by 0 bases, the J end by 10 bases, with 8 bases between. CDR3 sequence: CASSVDESEQFF. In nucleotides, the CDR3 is TGTGCCAGCAGCGTAGATGAAAGCGAGCAGTTCTTC.

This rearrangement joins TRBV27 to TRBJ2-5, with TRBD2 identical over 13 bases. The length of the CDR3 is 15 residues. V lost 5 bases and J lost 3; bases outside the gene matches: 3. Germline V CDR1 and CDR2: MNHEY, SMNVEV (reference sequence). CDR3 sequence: CASSPGTSGKETQYF. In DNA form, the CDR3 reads TGTGCCAGCAGTCCCGGGACTAGCGGGAAAGAGACCCAGTACTTC.

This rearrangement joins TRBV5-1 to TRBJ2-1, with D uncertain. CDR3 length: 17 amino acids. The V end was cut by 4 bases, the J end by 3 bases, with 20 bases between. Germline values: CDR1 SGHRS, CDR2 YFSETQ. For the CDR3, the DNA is TGCGCCAGCAGCCCCGGCTGGACCTTCACCCACTACAATGAGCAGTTCTTC. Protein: CASSPGWTFTHYNEQFF.

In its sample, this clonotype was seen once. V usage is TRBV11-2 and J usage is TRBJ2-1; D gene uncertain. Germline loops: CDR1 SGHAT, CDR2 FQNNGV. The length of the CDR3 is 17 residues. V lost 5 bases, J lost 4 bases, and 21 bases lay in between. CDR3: CASSPYGVGFVYNEQFF. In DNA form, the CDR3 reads TGTGCCAGCAGCCCCTATGGTGTCGGGTTTGTGTACAATGAGCAGTTCTTC.

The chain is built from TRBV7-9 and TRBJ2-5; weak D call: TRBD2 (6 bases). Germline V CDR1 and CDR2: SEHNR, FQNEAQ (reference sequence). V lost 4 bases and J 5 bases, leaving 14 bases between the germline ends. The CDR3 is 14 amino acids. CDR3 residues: CASSSGGLWETQYF. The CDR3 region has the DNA TGTGCCAGCAGCTCTGGGGGGTTATGGGAGACCCAGTACTTC.